This TCR beta chain is drawn from a study of blood T cell repertoires in COVID-19. At the level of the study: Nucleic acid was either cDNA or gDNA, and it came from T cells, B-cell-depleted T cells, or PBMCs.

The method was immunoSEQ multiplex PCR; TCRdb's version includes in-frame clones alone and lacks a portion of them. The sample includes fewer than 75,000 clones, about 86% of them seen just once. The CDR3 is 18 residues long. CDR1 and CDR2 from the germline V gene are SGHRS and YFSETQ. The J segment lost 4 bases and the V segment lost 0 bases, leaving 13 bases of the junction unmatched. This chain links TRBV5-1 with TRBJ1-3, with 7 nucleotides matching TRBD1. Source material: peripheral blood. The receptor was isolated from a man aged 50 or older with active COVID-19. CDR3 DNA sequence: TGCGCCAGCAGCTTGGAAGGGGGACAGACCCGTCCAGGAAACACCATATATTTT. It encodes CASSLEGGQTRPGNTIYF.